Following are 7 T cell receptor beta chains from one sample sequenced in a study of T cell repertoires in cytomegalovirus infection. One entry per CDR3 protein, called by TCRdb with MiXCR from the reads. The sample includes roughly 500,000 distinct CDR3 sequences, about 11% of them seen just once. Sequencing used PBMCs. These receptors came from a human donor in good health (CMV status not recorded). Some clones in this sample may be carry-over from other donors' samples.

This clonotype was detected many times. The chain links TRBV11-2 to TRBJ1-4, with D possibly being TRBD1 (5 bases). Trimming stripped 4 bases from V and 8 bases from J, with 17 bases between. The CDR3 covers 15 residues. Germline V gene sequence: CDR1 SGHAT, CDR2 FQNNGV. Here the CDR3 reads CASSSHRGTEEKLFF. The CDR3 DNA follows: TGTGCCAGCAGCTCCCATCGGGGGACGGAGGAAAAACTGTTTTTT.

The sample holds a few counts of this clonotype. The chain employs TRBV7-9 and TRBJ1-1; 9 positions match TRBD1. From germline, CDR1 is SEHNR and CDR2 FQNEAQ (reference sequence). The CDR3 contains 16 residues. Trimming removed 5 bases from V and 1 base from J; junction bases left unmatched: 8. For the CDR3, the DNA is TGTGCCAGCAGCCCGGACAGGGGCCGAGGGAACACTGAAGCTTTCTTT. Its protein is CASSPDRGRGNTEAFF.

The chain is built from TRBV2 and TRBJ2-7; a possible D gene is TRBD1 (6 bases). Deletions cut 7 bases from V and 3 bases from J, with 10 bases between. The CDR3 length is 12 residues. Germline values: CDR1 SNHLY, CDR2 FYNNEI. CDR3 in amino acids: CASKRGGYEQYF. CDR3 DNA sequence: TGTGCCAGCAAACGAGGGGGCTACGAGCAGTACTTC.

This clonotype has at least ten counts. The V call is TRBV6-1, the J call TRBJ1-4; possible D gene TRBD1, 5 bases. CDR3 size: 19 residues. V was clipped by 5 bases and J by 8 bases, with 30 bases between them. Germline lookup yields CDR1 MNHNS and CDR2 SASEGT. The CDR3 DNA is TGTGCCAGCAGTCCCTCGGGGGGGGGACTCGGGAACCTGGAAGAAAAACTGTTTTTT. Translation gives CASSPSGGGLGNLEEKLFF.

The CDR3 bases are TGTGCCAGCAGCTTCGGGACGGTGAACACCGGGGAGCTGTTTTTT. Translation: CASSFGTVNTGELFF. V usage is TRBV5-4 and J usage is TRBJ2-2; the D call may be TRBD1 or TRBD2 (5 bases each). V lost 2 bases to trimming and J lost 1 base, with 9 bases between them. Germline assignment: CDR1 SGHNT and CDR2 YYREEE (reference sequence). The CDR3 has 15 amino acids.

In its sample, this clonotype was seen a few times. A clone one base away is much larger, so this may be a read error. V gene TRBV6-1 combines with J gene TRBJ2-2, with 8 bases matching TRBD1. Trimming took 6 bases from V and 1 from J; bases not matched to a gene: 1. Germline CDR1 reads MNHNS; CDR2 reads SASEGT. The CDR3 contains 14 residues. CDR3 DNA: TGTGCCAGCAGGGGGACAGGGAACACCGGGGAGCTGTTTTTT. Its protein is CASRGTGNTGELFF.

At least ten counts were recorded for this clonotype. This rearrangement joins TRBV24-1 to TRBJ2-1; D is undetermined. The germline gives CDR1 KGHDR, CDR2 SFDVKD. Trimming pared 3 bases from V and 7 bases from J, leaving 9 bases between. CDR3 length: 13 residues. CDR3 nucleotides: TGTGCCACCAGTGATGGGGTGCGGAATGAGCAGTTCTTC. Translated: CATSDGVRNEQFF.